A selection of T cell receptor beta chains follows, all from one sample in a study of blood T cell repertoires in COVID-19. Only in-frame clones appear in the TCRdb table, and some are missing; sequencing was by immunoSEQ multiplex PCR. Among 68,000 or so clones listed, more than 65% were seen once. What was sequenced was peripheral blood. These TCRs come from a woman aged 50 to 65 with acute or convalescent COVID-19. The CDR3 runs from the conserved cysteine through the conserved F or W. Fields, in order: J gene, D gene, clone size, V gene, CDR3 DNA, CDR3 protein. The D gene is left open where the match is weak. Clone size, where shown, is once, few, many, or a class for clones that have expanded.

>TRBJ1-5|NA|NA|TRBV12-3/TRBV12-4
TGTGCCAGCAGTTTGCAGGGGCCCCAGCATTTT
CASSLQGPQHF
>TRBJ2-7|TRBD2|NA|TRBV7-8
TGTGCCAGCAGCTTAGATCTAGCGGGGAGCTCCTACGAGCAGTACTTC
CASSLDLAGSSYEQYF
>TRBJ2-3|TRBD2|once|TRBV9
TGTGCCAGCAGCGTAGATACTAGCGGCACAGATACGCAGTATTTT
CASSVDTSGTDTQYF
>TRBJ1-5|TRBD1|NA|TRBV2
TGTGCCAGCAGCACCGGGACAGGGGGCGGAATAGTCAATCAGCCCCAGCATTTT
CASSTGTGGGIVNQPQHF
>TRBJ2-7|TRBD2|NA|TRBV9
TGTGCCAGCAGCCCTGGCTTAGCGGGAACAACCCTTTACGAGCAGTACTTC
CASSPGLAGTTLYEQYF
>TRBJ2-7|NA|NA|TRBV18
TGTGCCAGCTCACCCTATACAGGTTACGAGCAGTACTTC
CASSPYTGYEQYF
>TRBJ2-1|TRBD1|NA|TRBV14
TGTGCCAGCAGCAGGACAGGGCACAATGAGCAGTTCTTC
CASSRTGHNEQFF
>TRBJ2-1|NA|few|TRBV6-4
TGTGCCAGCAGTGTACAGGGAAAAGATGAGCAGTTCTTC
CASSVQGKDEQFF
>TRBJ2-3|TRBD2|few|TRBV7-8
TGTGCCAGCAGGTGGGAGGGGAGGGCTTCAGACACAGATACGCAGTATTTT
CASRWEGRASDTDTQYF
>TRBJ1-1|NA|NA|TRBV20-1
TGCAGTGCTAGTGGAGGGAACACTGAAGCTTTCTTT
CSASGGNTEAFF
>TRBJ2-3|TRBD2|once|TRBV2
TGTGCCAGCAGTGCTATACTAGCGGGGTCAGATACGCAGTATTTT
CASSAILAGSDTQYF
>TRBJ2-2|TRBD2|NA|TRBV2
TGTGCCAGCAGTGCACTAGCGGGAACCGGGGAGCTGTTTTTT
CASSALAGTGELFF
>TRBJ2-7|NA|few|TRBV12-3/TRBV12-4
TGTGCCAGCAGACTAGGCGCCTACGAGCAGTACTTC
CASRLGAYEQYF
>TRBJ1-5|TRBD1|NA|TRBV18
TGTGCCAGCTCACTCTTTACAGGGGGCGGCAATCAGCCCCAGCATTTT
CASSLFTGGGNQPQHF
>TRBJ1-4|NA|NA|TRBV12-3/TRBV12-4
TGTGCCAGCAGTTCTGCGTCGGGGAAACTGTTTTTT
CASSSASGKLFF
>TRBJ1-2|TRBD1|NA|TRBV6-5
TGTGCCACCTTGGACAGGGTTGACTATGGCTACACCTTC
CATLDRVDYGYTF
>TRBJ1-5|NA|few|TRBV5-1
TGCGCCAGCAGCTTTTTCCCCGATCAGCCCCAGCATTTT
CASSFFPDQPQHF
>TRBJ2-3|TRBD2|NA|TRBV3-1/TRBV3-2
TGTGCCAGCAGCCAAGATTGGTTTTCTGGTAGCGGGGTGCAAGATACGCAGTATTTT
CASSQDWFSGSGVQDTQYF
>TRBJ2-7|TRBD1|few|TRBV19
TGTGCCAGTAGTACCGGAACAGGGGGCATCTACGAGCAGTACTTC
CASSTGTGGIYEQYF
>TRBJ1-4|NA|NA|TRBV10-3
TGTGCCACGAGCGCAACTAATGAAAAACTGTTTTTT
CATSATNEKLFF
>TRBJ2-2|NA|NA|TRBV28
TGTGCCAGCAGTTATTCTAGCGCAGGCACCGGGGAGCTGTTTTTT
CASSYSSAGTGELFF
>TRBJ2-5|TRBD2|NA|TRBV7-2
TGTGCCAGCAGCTTAGCGCCCCTAACTAGCGGGGGCGCTTCCCAGTACTTC
CASSLAPLTSGGASQYF
>TRBJ2-1|TRBD2|NA|TRBV7-3
TGTGCCAGCAGCTCGAGACTAGCGGGAGGGGGCAATGAGCAGTTCTTC
CASSSRLAGGGNEQFF
>TRBJ2-7|TRBD2|NA|TRBV28
TGTGCCAGCAGTTCCCCGGGACTAGCAAACGAGCAGTACTTC
CASSSPGLANEQYF
>TRBJ1-4|TRBD1|NA|TRBV18
TGTGCCAGCTCCAGGGACAGTAATGAAAAACTGTTTTTT
CASSRDSNEKLFF
>TRBJ2-5|TRBD1|NA|TRBV7-9
TGTGCCAGCAGCCTCGGGACAGGTCAAGAGACCCAGTACTTC
CASSLGTGQETQYF
>TRBJ2-5|NA|NA|TRBV19
TGTGCCAGTAGTATGGGGCCGCAAGAGACCCAGTACTTC
CASSMGPQETQYF
>TRBJ1-5|NA|NA|TRBV19
TGTGCCAGACCCTACCAGCCCCAGCATTTT
CARPYQPQHF
>TRBJ1-2|NA|NA|TRBV29-1
TGCAGCGTTGCCAGCTATGGCTACACCTTC
CSVASYGYTF
>TRBJ2-1|TRBD1|once|TRBV4-2
TGTGCCAGCAGCCAAGTGGGGACAGGCTACAATGAGCAGTTCTTC
CASSQVGTGYNEQFF
>TRBJ1-5|NA|NA|TRBV15
TGTGCCACCAGCAGAGATGGACACTCCAATCAGCCCCAGCATTTT
CATSRDGHSNQPQHF
>TRBJ2-7|TRBD2|NA|TRBV29-1
TGCAGCGTTGACCTCACTAGCGGGAGTAAGTCCTACGAGCAGTACTTC
CSVDLTSGSKSYEQYF
>TRBJ2-3|TRBD2|few|TRBV4-3
TGCGCCAGCAGCCAAGTTCTAGCGGCTAGCACAGATACGCAGTATTTT
CASSQVLAASTDTQYF
>TRBJ2-1|TRBD2|NA|TRBV28
TGTGCCAGCAGTCCACCCGGGACTAGCGGGAGCAATGAGCAGTTCTTC
CASSPPGTSGSNEQFF
>TRBJ2-1|NA|NA|TRBV5-5
TGTGCCAGTACCGGGGGAGAGGCAGGTTCCTACAATGAGCAGTTCTTC
CASTGGEAGSYNEQFF
>TRBJ1-1|TRBD1|NA|TRBV29-1
TGCAGCGTTACCGGGACAGGGGACACTGAAGCTTTCTTT
CSVTGTGDTEAFF
>TRBJ1-6|NA|once|TRBV6-5
TGTGCCAGCAGTTTGGAGTATTCAAATAATTCACCCCTCCACTTT
CASSLEYSNNSPLHF
>TRBJ1-2|TRBD1|NA|TRBV2
TGTGCCAGCAGGGGACAGGGGGGGAACTATGGCTACACCTTC
CASRGQGGNYGYTF
>TRBJ1-2|TRBD1|NA|TRBV28
TGTGCCAGCCACCTCAGGGGGCAGAGGGGCTACACCTTC
CASHLRGQRGYTF
>TRBJ2-7|NA|NA|TRBV4-3
TGCGCCAGCAGCCAACGACCCGGGGACGAGCAGTACTTC
CASSQRPGDEQYF
>TRBJ2-7|NA|NA|TRBV2
TGTGCCAGCAGTACCCGCGACTACGAGCAGTACTTC
CASSTRDYEQYF